This TCR beta chain was documented in a study of T cells in Graves' hyperthyroidism and ophthalmopathy. Study in general: At initial diagnosis, before any treatment had begun, peripheral blood was obtained. Findings and caveats of the study: Blood held most thyroid clonotypes expanded above 0.001 frequency.

This clonotype was counted at least ten times. Its antigen is as yet unknown. Diagnoses rested on clinical symptoms, serum thyroxine and TRAb, thyroid ultrasound and orbital computed tomography. Amplified TCR beta CDR3 regions derived from RNA transcripts. TCR CDR3 regions were first amplified by RT-PCR with HTBI primers. TCRdb re-called the multiplex PCR reads through MiXCR, storing one row per CDR3 protein. The sample has more than 650,000 distinct CDR3 sequences, 11% to 15% seen once. This clonotype was obtained from a young woman with Graves' hyperthyroidism. The sample comprised blood.

CDR3 sequence reads: CAWSVRRYNEQFF. The CDR3 DNA follows: TGTGCCTGGAGTGTACGTCGGTACAATGAGCAGTTCTTC. The chain recombines TRBV30 with TRBJ2-1; D is uncertain. This CDR3 spans 13 amino acids. V was clipped by 0 bases and J by 4 bases, with 7 bases between them. Germline-derived CDR1 and CDR2 are GTSNPN and SVGIG (reference sequence).